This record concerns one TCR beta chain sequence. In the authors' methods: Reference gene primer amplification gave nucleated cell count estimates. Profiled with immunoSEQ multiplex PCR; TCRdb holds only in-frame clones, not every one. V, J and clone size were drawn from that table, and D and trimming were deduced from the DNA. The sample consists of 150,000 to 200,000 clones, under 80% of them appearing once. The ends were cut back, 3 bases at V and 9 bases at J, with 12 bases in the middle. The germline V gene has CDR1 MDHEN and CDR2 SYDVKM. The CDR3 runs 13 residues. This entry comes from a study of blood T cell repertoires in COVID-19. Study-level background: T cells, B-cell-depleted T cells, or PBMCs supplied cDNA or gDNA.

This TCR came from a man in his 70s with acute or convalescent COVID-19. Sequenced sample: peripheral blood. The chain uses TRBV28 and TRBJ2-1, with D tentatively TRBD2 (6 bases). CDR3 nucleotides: TGTGCCAGCAGTTTTTCTAGCGCTGGTGAGCAGTTCTTC. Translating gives CASSFSSAGEQFF.